The 27 T cell receptor beta chains below come from one sample, sequenced in a study of cytomegalovirus exposure and HLA in healthy donors (dated by TCRdb to 2016 to 2017). Receptor libraries were prepared by the immunoSEQ multiplex PCR assay. For the multiplex PCR, a mixture combining 60 forward primers for TCR Vbeta segments and 13 reverse primers for TCR Jbeta segments was used. Entries here come from immuneACCESS through TCRdb and include only in-frame sequences with V and J called. Some clones fail to appear in such tables; in the studies checked, an unresolved V gene covers under half of the shortfall, and the cause of the remainder is unknown. In this sample the table shows some 150,000 clones, around nine tenths of which occur a single time. About 5% of the sample rests with the top ten. The specimen sequenced was PBMCs. The source of these receptors is a woman aged 30 to 39 in good health and CMV-seronegative.

This chain joins TRBV6-6 and TRBJ2-7; 7 positions agree with TRBD1. This CDR3 comprises 14 residues. V was pared by 7 bases and J by 5 bases, with 11 bases of the junction left unmatched. Germline V gene lookup returns CDR1 MNHNY and CDR2 SVGAGI (reference sequence). CDR3 in amino acids: CASIFWDRLNEQYF. The CDR3 DNA follows: TGTGCCAGCATCTTTTGGGACAGACTGAACGAGCAGTACTTC.

The chain combines TRBV28 with TRBJ2-6; TRBD1 is a possible D gene (6 bases). The V end lost 6 bases, the J end lost 2 bases, and 11 bases lay between the germline ends. CDR1 and CDR2 (germline): MDHEN, SYDVKM. This CDR3 has 15 residues. CDR3 sequence reads: CASRPAGAGANVLTF. The CDR3 DNA is TGTGCCAGCAGACCGGCAGGGGCTGGGGCCAACGTCCTGACTTTC.

The chain links TRBV28 to TRBJ2-5; 9 bases are a match to TRBD2. In germline, CDR1 is MDHEN, CDR2 SYDVKM. The CDR3 has 18 residues. The V segment lost 5 bases and the J segment 4 bases; nucleotides outside the gene matches: 17. CDR3 loop: CASSTPGLGGRASETQYF. In DNA form, the CDR3 reads TGTGCCAGCAGTACCCCCGGACTTGGCGGGAGGGCCTCAGAGACCCAGTACTTC.

This chain links TRBV5-1 with TRBJ2-1; 7 bases fit TRBD2. The CDR3 length is 15 residues. V was clipped by 1 base and J by 3 bases; unmatched bases: 4. Germline CDR1 reads SGHRS; CDR2 reads YFSETQ. CDR3 protein: CASSLTGGDYNEQFF. The CDR3 region has the DNA TGCGCCAGCAGCTTGACGGGAGGCGACTACAATGAGCAGTTCTTC.

The genes are TRBV19 and TRBJ1-5, with TRBD1 matching 7 bases. J was trimmed by 4 bases and V by 1 base; bases with no gene match: 7. The germline gives CDR1 LNHDA, CDR2 SQIVND (reference sequence). The CDR3 runs 16 residues. In DNA, the CDR3 is TGTGCCAGTAGTATAGGGGACAGTGGGTTGAATCAGCCCCAGCATTTT. Translated, it gives CASSIGDSGLNQPQHF.

The chain combines TRBV15 with TRBJ1-4, with D maybe TRBD1 (5 bases). The germline V and J ends were trimmed by 3 bases and 7 bases, with 12 bases remaining between them. Germline CDR1 and CDR2: LNHNV and YYDKDF (reference sequence). The CDR3 contains 14 residues. The DNA of the CDR3 is TGTGCCACCAGCAGCCGTCGGGGGAGTGAAAAACTGTTTTTT. It yields the protein CATSSRRGSEKLFF.

This clone was recorded only once. This chain connects TRBV6-5 to TRBJ2-7, with 9 positions matching TRBD1. Germline assignment: CDR1 MNHEY and CDR2 SVGAGI. This CDR3 comprises 13 residues. Germline trimming cut 8 bases from V and 1 base from J; bases unmatched to any gene: 3. The CDR3 nucleotides read TGTGCCAGCTCACAGGGGGCATCCTACGAGCAGTACTTC. This sequence encodes CASSQGASYEQYF.

J is TRBJ1-3 and V is TRBV2, with D tentatively TRBD1 (6 bases). The CDR3 contains 13 residues. Trimming removed 5 bases from V and 2 bases from J, with 7 bases in between. The germline V gene has CDR1 SNHLY and CDR2 FYNNEI. The CDR3 loop reads CASSNRAGNTIYF. CDR3 DNA sequence: TGTGCCAGCAGTAACAGGGCTGGAAACACCATATATTTT.

V is TRBV29-1 and J is TRBJ2-5; TRBD1 matches at 7 bases. The trim removed 4 bases at V and 5 bases at J, leaving 7 bases unmatched. CDR3 length: 13 residues. Looked up from germline, CDR1 is SQVTM and CDR2 is ANQGSEA. CDR3 residues: CSVGRGGEETQYF. CDR3 in DNA: TGCAGCGTTGGGAGAGGGGGCGAGGAGACCCAGTACTTC.

The chain has TRBV13 and TRBJ2-5; TRBD2 might be the D (6 bases). The V end lost 2 bases, the J end lost 6 bases, and 19 bases lay between the germline ends. The CDR3 loop spans 16 amino acids. The germline gives CDR1 PRHDT, CDR2 FYEKMQ (reference sequence). CDR3 sequence (DNA): TGTGCCAGCAGCTTACCGGCCCCGGGGACTGAACAGACCCAGTACTTC. It translates to CASSLPAPGTEQTQYF.

The count of this clone is one. The rearrangement links TRBV5-5 to TRBJ2-7, with 7 bases aligning to TRBD1. Trimming cost V 0 bases and J 6 bases; bases outside gene matches: 15. In germline, CDR1 is SGHKS, CDR2 YYEKEE (reference sequence). The length of the CDR3 is 17 residues. In DNA, the CDR3 is TGTGCCAGCAGCTTGGTGCTTGTGGACAGGCGACTTGGCGAGCAGTACTTC. Translating it yields CASSLVLVDRRLGEQYF.

The chain couples TRBV4-3 to TRBJ2-3; 12 bases line up with TRBD1. The CDR3 has 16 residues. J lost 5 bases, V lost 4 bases, and 7 bases had no gene match. From germline, CDR1 is LGHNA and CDR2 YSLEER. In nucleotides, the CDR3 is TGCGCCAGCAGCCGGGGACAGGGGGCCAGGGTAGATACGCAGTATTTT. As protein: CASSRGQGARVDTQYF.

This chain uses TRBV28 with TRBJ2-1; a possible D gene is TRBD1 (6 bases). Trimming took off 5 bases at V and 3 bases at J, with 23 bases between the two ends. The CDR3 covers 18 residues. CDR1 is MDHEN and CDR2 is SYDVKM in the germline V gene. The CDR3 DNA sequence: TGTGCCAGCAGTCCTAAGGGGCCCGGGACATTCCTCTACAATGAGCAGTTCTTC. Translating gives CASSPKGPGTFLYNEQFF.

This chain joins TRBV7-8 and TRBJ2-3; TRBD2 matches at 11 bases. Looked up from germline, CDR1 is SGHVS and CDR2 is FQNEAQ. Trimming removed 0 bases from V and 3 bases from J; junction bases left unmatched: 8. CDR3 length equals 18 residues. The CDR3 DNA is TGTGCCAGCAGCTTAGCGCGTATTACTAGCGGGGGAACAGATACGCAGTATTTT. Its translation: CASSLARITSGGTDTQYF.

This clone showed up just once. V gene TRBV27 combines with J gene TRBJ1-1; a weak D match, TRBD1 (5 bases). The V gene's germline CDR1 is MNHEY and CDR2 SMNVEV (reference sequence). This CDR3 is 16 amino acids long. V was trimmed by 6 bases and J by 0 bases, leaving 17 bases between them. The CDR3 here is CASRPSGAGLNTEAFF. The CDR3 DNA reads TGTGCCAGCAGACCATCCGGGGCGGGGCTGAACACTGAAGCTTTCTTT.

The V call is TRBV7-2, the J call TRBJ2-3; maybe TRBD2 (5 bases). The CDR3 contains 14 residues. Germline V CDR1 and CDR2: SGHTA, FQGNSA. V dropped 5 bases and J dropped 1 base, with 10 bases sitting between them. CDR3 sequence (DNA): TGTGCCAGCAGCCGAACTAGGGGCACAGATACGCAGTATTTT. Translated: CASSRTRGTDTQYF.

This chain connects TRBV4-2 to TRBJ2-7; tentative D call: TRBD2 (6 bases). Germline lookup yields CDR1 LGHNA and CDR2 YNFKEQ. The CDR3 contains 15 residues. V was shortened by 1 base and J by 0 bases, with 10 bases between the two germline ends. CDR3 amino acids: CASSQVGTSSYEQYF. The CDR3 DNA reads as TGTGCCAGCAGCCAAGTTGGGACTTCCTCCTACGAGCAGTACTTC.

The chain is built from TRBV6-5 and TRBJ2-3; 9 nucleotides agree with TRBD2. V trimming: 2 bases; J trimming: 5 bases; junction bases outside the gene matches: 5. In germline, CDR1 is MNHEY, CDR2 SVGAGI. This CDR3 has 15 residues. CDR3 DNA: TGTGCCAGCAGTTACCGGGCGGGGGGGAGAGATACGCAGTATTTT. Its protein is CASSYRAGGRDTQYF.

This clone was detected only a few times. The chain couples TRBV28 to TRBJ1-3, with TRBD1 as a possible D gene (6 bases). V was cut by 6 bases and J by 6 bases, with 21 bases left in between. Germline CDR1 and CDR2: MDHEN and SYDVKM. CDR3 size: 16 residues. The CDR3 sequence is CASSTRRGAGENTIYF. In nucleotides, the CDR3 is TGTGCCAGCAGCACTAGGCGGGGGGCGGGTGAAAACACCATATATTTT.

The chain has TRBV28 and TRBJ1-5, with D perhaps TRBD1 (5 bases). Germline V lookup: CDR1 MDHEN, CDR2 SYDVKM. CDR3 length equals 16 residues. Trimming pared 1 base from V and 5 bases from J, leaving 15 bases between. The CDR3 nucleotides read TGTGCCAGCAGTTTATTAGAGGGGAGGTGGGATCAGCCCCAGCATTTT. Its protein product is CASSLLEGRWDQPQHF.

The chain has TRBV7-9 and TRBJ1-2, with 8 bases lining up with TRBD1. The germline V gene encodes CDR1 SEHNR and CDR2 FQNEAQ (reference sequence). V gave up 6 bases and J gave up 1 base; unmatched junction bases: 10. The CDR3 runs to 16 residues. The CDR3 region is CASRDRTGRLNYGYTF. The CDR3 nucleotides read TGTGCCAGCAGGGACAGGACAGGGCGACTTAACTATGGCTACACCTTC.

Here the CDR3 DNA reads TGTGCCAGCAGCCGCTCCGGGACAGGGCTTTACAATGAGCAGTTCTTC. The encoded protein is CASSRSGTGLYNEQFF. The chain uses TRBV9 and TRBJ2-1, with 9 positions matching TRBD1. V trimming: 4 bases; J trimming: 4 bases; junction bases outside the gene matches: 9. The CDR3 length is 16 residues. Germline CDR1 and CDR2: SGDLS and YYNGEE.

The chain links TRBV28 to TRBJ2-5; 10 bases line up with TRBD2. The end of the DNA aligns better with TRBJ2-7, so the J call may be wrong. Germline CDR1 reads MDHEN; CDR2 reads SYDVKM. The CDR3 consists of 14 residues. This CDR3 reads CASSRAGGPYEQYF. The CDR3 nucleotides are TGTGCCAGCAGTAGAGCGGGAGGGCCCTACGAGCAGTACTTC.

This chain links TRBV6-1 with TRBJ2-3, with 14 bases lining up with TRBD2. CDR3 length equals 17 residues. J lost 2 bases, V lost 3 bases, and 4 bases had no gene match. In germline, CDR1 is MNHNS, CDR2 SASEGT. In DNA form, the CDR3 reads TGTGCCAGCAGTGAGGGACTAGCGGGGGACCCCACAGATACGCAGTATTTT. Its translation: CASSEGLAGDPTDTQYF.

The chain recombines TRBV6-1 with TRBJ2-7; 8 bases line up with TRBD1. V was clipped by 4 bases and J by 0 bases; unmatched bases: 2. The CDR3 length is 14 residues. Germline V gene lookup returns CDR1 MNHNS and CDR2 SASEGT. The CDR3 region has the DNA TGTGCCAGCAGTGGGGACAGGACCTCCTACGAGCAGTACTTC. Its translation is CASSGDRTSYEQYF.

The chain employs TRBV4-1 and TRBJ1-1; tentatively, D is TRBD1 (6 bases). The CDR3 has 15 amino acids. V was shortened by 1 base and J by 1 base, with 10 bases between the two germline ends. CDR1 MGHRA and CDR2 YSYEKL come from the germline V gene. DNA of the CDR3: TGCGCCAGCAGCCAAGTTACAGGGTGGAACACTGAAGCTTTCTTT. Amino acids: CASSQVTGWNTEAFF.

The V call is TRBV28, the J call TRBJ2-2; tentatively, D is TRBD1 (5 bases). V lost 3 bases, J lost 5 bases, and 7 bases lay in between. Germline assignment: CDR1 MDHEN and CDR2 SYDVKM. The CDR3 contains 13 residues. CDR3 nucleotide sequence: TGTGCCAGCAGTTTTTGGACAACCGGGGAGCTGTTTTTT. Its translation: CASSFWTTGELFF.